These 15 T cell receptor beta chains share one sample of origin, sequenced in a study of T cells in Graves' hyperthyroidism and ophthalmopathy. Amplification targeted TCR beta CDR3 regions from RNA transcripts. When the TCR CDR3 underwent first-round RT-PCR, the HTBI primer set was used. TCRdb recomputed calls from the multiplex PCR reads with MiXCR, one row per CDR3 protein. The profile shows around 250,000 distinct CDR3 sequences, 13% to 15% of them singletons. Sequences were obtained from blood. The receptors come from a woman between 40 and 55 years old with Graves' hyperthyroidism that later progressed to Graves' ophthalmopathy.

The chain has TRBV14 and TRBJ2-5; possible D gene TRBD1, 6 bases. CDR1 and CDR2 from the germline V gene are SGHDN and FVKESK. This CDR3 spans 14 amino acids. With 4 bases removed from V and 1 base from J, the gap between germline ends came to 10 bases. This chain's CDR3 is CASSLRGFQETQYF. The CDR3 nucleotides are TGTGCCAGCAGCCTCAGGGGTTTCCAAGAGACCCAGTACTTC.

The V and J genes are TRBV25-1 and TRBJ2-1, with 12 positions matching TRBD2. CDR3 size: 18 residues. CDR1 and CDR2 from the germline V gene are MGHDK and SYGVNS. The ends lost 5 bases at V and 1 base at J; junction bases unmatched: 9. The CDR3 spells CASSPREGLAGSYNEQFF. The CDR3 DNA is TGTGCCAGCAGTCCTAGAGAGGGACTAGCGGGTTCCTACAATGAGCAGTTCTTC.

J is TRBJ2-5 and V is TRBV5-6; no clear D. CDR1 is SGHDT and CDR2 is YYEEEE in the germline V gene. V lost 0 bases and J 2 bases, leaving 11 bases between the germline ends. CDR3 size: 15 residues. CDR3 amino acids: CASSLASSEQETQYF. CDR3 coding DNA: TGTGCCAGCAGCTTGGCCAGTTCCGAACAAGAGACCCAGTACTTC.

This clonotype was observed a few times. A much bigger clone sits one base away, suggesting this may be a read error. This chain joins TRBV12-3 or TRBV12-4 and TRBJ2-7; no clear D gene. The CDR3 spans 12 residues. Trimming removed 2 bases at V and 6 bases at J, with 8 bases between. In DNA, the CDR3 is TGTGCCAGCAGTTTACACTGGGGCGAGCAGTACTTC. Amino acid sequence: CASSLHWGEQYF.

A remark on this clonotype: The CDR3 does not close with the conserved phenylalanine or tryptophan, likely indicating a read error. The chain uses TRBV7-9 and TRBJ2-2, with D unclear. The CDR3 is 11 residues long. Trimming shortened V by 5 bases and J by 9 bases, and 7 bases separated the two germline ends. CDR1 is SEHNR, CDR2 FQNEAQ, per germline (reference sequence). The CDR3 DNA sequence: TGTGCCAGCAGCCGAGAGCGGGAGCTGTTTCTT. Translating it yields CASSRERELFL.

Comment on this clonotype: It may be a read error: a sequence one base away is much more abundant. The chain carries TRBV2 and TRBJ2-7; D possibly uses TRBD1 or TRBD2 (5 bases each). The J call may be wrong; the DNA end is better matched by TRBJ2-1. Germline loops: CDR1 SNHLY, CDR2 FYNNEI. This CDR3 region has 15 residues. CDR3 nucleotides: TGTGCCAGCAGTGAAATTGGGGGTAGGCCATACGAGCAGTTCTTC. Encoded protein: CASSEIGGRPYEQFF.

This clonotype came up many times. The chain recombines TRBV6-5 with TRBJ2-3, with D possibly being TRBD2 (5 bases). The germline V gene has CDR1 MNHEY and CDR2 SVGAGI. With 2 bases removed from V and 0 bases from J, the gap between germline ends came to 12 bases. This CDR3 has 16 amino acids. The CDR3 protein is CASSYTLVSSTDTQYF. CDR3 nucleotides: TGTGCCAGCAGTTACACACTAGTTTCTAGCACAGATACGCAGTATTTT.

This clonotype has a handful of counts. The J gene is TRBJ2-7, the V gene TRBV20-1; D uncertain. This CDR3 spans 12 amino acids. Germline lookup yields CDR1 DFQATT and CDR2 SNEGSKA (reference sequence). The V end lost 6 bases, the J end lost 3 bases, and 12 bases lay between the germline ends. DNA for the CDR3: TGCAGTGCCGCAGAGTTAAGCTACGAGCAGTACTTC. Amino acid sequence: CSAAELSYEQYF.

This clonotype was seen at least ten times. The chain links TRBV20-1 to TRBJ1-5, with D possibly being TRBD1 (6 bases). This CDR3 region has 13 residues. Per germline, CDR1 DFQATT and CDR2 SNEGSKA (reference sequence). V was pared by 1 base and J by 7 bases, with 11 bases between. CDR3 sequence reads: CSARGGAGQPQHF. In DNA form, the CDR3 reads TGCAGTGCTAGAGGGGGGGCAGGACAGCCCCAGCATTTT.

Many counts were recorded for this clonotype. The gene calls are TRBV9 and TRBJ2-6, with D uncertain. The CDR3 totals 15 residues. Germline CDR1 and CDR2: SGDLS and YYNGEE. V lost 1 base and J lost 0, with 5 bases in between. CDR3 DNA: TGTGCCAGCAGCGTAATCTCCTCTGGGGCCAACGTCCTGACTTTC. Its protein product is CASSVISSGANVLTF. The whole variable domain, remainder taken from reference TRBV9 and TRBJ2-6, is DSGVTQTPKHLITATGQRVTLRCSPRSGDLSVYWYQQSLDQGLQFLIQYYNGEERAKGNILERFSAQQFPDLHSELNLSSLELGDSALYFCASSVISSGANVLTFGAGSRLTVL.

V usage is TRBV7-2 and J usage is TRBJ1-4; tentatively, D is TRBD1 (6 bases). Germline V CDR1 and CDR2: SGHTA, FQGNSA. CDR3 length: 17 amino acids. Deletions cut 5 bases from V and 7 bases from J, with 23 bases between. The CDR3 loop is CASSQKAPGAFSEKLFF. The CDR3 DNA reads TGTGCCAGCAGCCAGAAGGCCCCGGGGGCTTTCAGTGAAAAACTGTTTTTT.

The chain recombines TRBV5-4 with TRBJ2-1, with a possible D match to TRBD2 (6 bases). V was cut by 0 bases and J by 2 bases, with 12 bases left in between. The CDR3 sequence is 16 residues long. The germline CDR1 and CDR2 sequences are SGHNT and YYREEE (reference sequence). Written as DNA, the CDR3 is TGTGCCAGCAGCTTGGGGGGACTTCTCGCCTACAATGAGCAGTTCTTC. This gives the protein CASSLGGLLAYNEQFF.

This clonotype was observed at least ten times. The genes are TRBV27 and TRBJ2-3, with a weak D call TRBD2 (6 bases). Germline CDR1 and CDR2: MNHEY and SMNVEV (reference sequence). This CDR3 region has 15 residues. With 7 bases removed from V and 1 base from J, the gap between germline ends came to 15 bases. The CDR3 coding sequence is TGTGCCAGCAACGGGGGAGGATGGGGCACAGATACGCAGTATTTT. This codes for CASNGGGWGTDTQYF.

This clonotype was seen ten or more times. CDR3 amino acids: CSAPGLAGGPNEQFF. For the CDR3, the DNA is TGCAGTGCACCAGGTCTAGCGGGAGGGCCGAATGAGCAGTTCTTC. The chain is built from TRBV20-1 and TRBJ2-1; 12 nucleotides agree with TRBD2. This CDR3 has 15 residues. CDR1 and CDR2 (germline): DFQATT, SNEGSKA (reference sequence). Trimming cost V 6 bases and J 7 bases; bases outside gene matches: 10.

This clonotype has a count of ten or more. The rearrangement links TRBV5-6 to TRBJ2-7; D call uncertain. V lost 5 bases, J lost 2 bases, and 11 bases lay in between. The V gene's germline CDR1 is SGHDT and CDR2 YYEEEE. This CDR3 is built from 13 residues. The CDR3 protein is CASSFGQPYEQYF. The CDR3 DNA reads TGTGCCAGCAGTTTCGGTCAGCCCTACGAGCAGTACTTC.